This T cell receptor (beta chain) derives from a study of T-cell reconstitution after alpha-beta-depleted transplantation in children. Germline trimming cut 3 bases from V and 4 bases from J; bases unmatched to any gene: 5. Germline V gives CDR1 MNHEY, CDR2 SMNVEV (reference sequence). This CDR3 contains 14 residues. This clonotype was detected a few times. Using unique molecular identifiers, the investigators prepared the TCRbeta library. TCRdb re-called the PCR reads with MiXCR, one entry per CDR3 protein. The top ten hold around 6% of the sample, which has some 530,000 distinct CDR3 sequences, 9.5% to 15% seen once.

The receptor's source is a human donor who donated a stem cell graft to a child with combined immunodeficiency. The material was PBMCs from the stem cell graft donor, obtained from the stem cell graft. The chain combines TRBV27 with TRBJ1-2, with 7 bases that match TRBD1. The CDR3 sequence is CASSFAGTAYGYTF. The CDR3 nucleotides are TGTGCCAGCAGTTTCGCCGGGACAGCCTATGGCTACACCTTC.